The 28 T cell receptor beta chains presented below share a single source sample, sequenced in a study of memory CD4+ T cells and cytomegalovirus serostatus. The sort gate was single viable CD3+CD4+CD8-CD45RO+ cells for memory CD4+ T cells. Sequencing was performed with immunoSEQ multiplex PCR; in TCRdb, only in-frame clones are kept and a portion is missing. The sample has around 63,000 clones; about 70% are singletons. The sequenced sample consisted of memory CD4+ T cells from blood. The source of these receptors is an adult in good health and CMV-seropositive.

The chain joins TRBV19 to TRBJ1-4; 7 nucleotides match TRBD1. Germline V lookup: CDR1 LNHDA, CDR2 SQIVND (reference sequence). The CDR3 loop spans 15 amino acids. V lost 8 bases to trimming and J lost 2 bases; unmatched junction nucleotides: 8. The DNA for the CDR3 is TGTGCCAGTCGACAGGGTCTTGGGACTAATGAAAAACTGTTTTTT. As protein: CASRQGLGTNEKLFF.

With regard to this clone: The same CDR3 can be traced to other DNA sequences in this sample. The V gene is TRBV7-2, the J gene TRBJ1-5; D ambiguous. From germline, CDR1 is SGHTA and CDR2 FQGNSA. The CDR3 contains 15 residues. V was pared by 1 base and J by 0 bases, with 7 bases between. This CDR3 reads CASSLVVNSNQPQHF. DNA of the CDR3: TGTGCCAGCAGCTTAGTGGTGAATAGCAATCAGCCCCAGCATTTT.

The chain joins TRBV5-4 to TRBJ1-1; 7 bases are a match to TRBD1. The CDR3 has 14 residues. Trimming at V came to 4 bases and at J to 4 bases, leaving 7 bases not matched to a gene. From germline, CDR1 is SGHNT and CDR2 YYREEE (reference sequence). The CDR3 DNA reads TGTGCCAGCAGCGTAAACCCAGGGGGCACTGAAGCTTTCTTT. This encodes CASSVNPGGTEAFF.

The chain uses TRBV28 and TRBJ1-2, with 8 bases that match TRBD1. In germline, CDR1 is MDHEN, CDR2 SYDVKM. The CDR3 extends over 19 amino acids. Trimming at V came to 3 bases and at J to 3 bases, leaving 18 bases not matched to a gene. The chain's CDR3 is CASSFDPRTGRLVDYGYTF. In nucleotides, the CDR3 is TGTGCCAGCAGTTTCGACCCTCGGACAGGGAGGTTGGTTGACTATGGCTACACCTTC.

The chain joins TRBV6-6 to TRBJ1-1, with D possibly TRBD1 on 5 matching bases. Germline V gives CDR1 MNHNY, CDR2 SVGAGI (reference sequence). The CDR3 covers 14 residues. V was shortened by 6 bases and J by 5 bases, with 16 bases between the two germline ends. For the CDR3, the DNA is TGTGCCAGCAGCGCAGGGACGGCCGGGACTGAAGCTTTCTTT. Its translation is CASSAGTAGTEAFF.

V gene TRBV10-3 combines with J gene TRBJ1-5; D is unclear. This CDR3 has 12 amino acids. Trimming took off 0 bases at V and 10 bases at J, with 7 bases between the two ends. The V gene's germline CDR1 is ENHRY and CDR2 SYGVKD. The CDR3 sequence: CAISESRDPQHF. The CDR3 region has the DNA TGTGCCATCAGTGAGTCGCGGGATCCCCAGCATTTT.

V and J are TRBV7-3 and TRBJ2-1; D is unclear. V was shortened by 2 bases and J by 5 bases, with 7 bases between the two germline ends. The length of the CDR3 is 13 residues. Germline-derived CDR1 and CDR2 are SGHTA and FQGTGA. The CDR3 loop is CASSLGRNNEQFF. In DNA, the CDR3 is TGTGCCAGCAGCTTAGGCAGGAACAATGAGCAGTTCTTC. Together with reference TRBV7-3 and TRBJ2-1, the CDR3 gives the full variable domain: GAGVSQTPSNKVTEKGKYVELRCDPISGHTALYWYRQSLGQGPEFLIYFQGTGAADDSGLPNDRFFAVRPEGSVSTLKIQRTERGDSAVYLCASSLGRNNEQFFGPGTRLTVL.

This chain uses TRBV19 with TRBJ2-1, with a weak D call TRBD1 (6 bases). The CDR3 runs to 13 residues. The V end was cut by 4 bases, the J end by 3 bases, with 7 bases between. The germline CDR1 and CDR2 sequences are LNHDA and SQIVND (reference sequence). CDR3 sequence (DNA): TGTGCCAGTAGTACGGACAGCTACAATGAGCAGTTCTTC. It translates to CASSTDSYNEQFF.

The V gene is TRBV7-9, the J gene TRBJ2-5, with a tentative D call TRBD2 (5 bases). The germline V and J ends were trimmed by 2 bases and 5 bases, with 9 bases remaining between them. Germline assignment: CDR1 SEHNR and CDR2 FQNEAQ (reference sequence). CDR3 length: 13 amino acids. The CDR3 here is CASSLFSGETQYF. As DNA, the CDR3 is TGTGCCAGCAGCTTATTTTCGGGGGAGACCCAGTACTTC.

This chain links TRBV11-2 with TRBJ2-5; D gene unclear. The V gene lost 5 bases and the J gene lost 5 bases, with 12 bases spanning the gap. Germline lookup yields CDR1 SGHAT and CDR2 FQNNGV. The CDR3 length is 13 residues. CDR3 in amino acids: CASSLGEPETQYF. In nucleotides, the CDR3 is TGTGCCAGCAGCCTCGGAGAACCCGAGACCCAGTACTTC.

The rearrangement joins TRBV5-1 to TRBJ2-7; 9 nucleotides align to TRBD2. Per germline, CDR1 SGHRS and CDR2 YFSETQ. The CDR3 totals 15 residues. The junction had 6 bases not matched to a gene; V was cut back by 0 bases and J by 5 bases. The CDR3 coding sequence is TGCGCCAGCAGCTTGGGGCTAGCGGGGATCGACGAGCAGTACTTC. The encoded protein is CASSLGLAGIDEQYF.

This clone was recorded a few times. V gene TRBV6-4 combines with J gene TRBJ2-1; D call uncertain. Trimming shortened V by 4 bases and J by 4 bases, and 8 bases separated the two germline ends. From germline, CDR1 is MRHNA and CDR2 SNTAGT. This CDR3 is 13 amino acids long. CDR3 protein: CASSVDRYNEQFF. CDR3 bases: TGTGCCAGCAGTGTAGACCGGTACAATGAGCAGTTCTTC.

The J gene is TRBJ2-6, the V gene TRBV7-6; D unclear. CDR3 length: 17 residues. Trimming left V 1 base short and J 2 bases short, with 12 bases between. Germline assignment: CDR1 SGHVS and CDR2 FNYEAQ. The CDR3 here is CASSLGPVAAGANVLTF. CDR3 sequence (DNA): TGTGCCAGCAGCTTAGGTCCGGTGGCGGCTGGGGCCAACGTCCTGACTTTC. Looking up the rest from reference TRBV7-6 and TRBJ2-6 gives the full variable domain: GAGVSQSPRYKVTKRGQDVALRCDPISGHVSLYWYRQALGQGPEFLTYFNYEAQQDKSGLPNDRFSAERPEGSISTLTIQRTEQRDSAMYRCASSLGPVAAGANVLTFGAGSRLTVL.

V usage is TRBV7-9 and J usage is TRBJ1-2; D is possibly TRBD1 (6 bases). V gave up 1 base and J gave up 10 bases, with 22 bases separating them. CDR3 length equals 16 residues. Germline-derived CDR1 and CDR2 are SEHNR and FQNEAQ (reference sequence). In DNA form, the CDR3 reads TGTGCCAGCAGCTTAGGAGGGTCGGGACACCGGAGGGACTACACCTTC. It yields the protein CASSLGGSGHRRDYTF.

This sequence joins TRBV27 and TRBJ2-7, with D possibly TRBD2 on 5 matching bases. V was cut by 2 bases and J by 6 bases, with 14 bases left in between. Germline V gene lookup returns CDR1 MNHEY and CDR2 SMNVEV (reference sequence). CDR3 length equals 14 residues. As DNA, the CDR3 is TGTGCCAGCAGTTTAGGTTACGGGGAACGCGAGCAGTACTTC. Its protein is CASSLGYGEREQYF.

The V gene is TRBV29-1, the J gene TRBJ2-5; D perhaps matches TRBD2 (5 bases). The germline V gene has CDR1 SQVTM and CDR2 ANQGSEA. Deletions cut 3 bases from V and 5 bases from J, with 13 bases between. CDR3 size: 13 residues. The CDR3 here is CSVDPTRGETQYF. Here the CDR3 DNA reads TGCAGCGTTGACCCAACTCGAGGGGAGACCCAGTACTTC.

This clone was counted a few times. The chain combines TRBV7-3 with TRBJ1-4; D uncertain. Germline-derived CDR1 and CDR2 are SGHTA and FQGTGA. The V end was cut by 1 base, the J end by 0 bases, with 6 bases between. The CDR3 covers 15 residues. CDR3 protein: CASSLSPATNEKLFF. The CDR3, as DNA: TGTGCCAGCAGCTTAAGTCCTGCAACTAATGAAAAACTGTTTTTT. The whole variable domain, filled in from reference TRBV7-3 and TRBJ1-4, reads GAGVSQTPSNKVTEKGKYVELRCDPISGHTALYWYRQSLGQGPEFLIYFQGTGAADDSGLPNDRFFAVRPEGSVSTLKIQRTERGDSAVYLCASSLSPATNEKLFFGSGTQLSVL.

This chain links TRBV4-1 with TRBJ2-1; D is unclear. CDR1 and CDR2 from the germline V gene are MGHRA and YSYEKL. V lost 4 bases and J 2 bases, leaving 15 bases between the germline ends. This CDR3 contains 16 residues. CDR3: CASSPVDLITYNEQFF. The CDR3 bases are TGCGCCAGCAGCCCTGTAGACTTGATTACCTACAATGAGCAGTTCTTC.

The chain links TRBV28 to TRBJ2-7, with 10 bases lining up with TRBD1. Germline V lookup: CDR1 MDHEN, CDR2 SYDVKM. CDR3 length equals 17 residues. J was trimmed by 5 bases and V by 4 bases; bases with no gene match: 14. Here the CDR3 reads CASSYGVRRDRGDEQYF. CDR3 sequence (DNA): TGTGCCAGCAGTTATGGGGTTCGCCGGGACAGGGGTGACGAGCAGTACTTC.

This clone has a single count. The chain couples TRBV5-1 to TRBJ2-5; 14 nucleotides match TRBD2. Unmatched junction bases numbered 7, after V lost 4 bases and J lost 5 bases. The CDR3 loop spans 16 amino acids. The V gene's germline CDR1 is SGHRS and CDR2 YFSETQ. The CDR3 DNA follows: TGCGCCAGCAGCCAGGGACTAGCGGGAGAAGGGGAGACCCAGTACTTC. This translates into CASSQGLAGEGETQYF.

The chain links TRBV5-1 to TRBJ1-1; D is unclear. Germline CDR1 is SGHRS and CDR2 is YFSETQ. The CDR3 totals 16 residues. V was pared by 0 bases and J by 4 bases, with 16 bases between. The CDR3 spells CASSLAGLREGTEAFF. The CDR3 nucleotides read TGCGCCAGCAGCTTGGCCGGCCTCCGGGAGGGCACTGAAGCTTTCTTT.

The CDR3 loop is CASSETRGANEKLFF. As DNA, the CDR3 is TGTGCCAGCAGTGAGACCAGGGGAGCTAATGAAAAACTGTTTTTT. The chain is built from TRBV2 and TRBJ1-4; the D gene is possibly TRBD1 (6 bases). CDR3 length equals 15 residues. Germline V CDR1 and CDR2: SNHLY, FYNNEI. V lost 3 bases and J 3 bases, leaving 11 bases between the germline ends.

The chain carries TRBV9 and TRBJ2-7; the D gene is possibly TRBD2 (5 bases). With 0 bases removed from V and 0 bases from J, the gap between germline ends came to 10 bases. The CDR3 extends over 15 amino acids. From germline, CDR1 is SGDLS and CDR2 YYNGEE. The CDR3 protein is CASSVGADFSYEQYF. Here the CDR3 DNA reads TGTGCCAGCAGCGTAGGTGCGGACTTCTCCTACGAGCAGTACTTC.

This chain's CDR3 is CASSLRQGYEQYF. The CDR3, as DNA: TGTGCCAGCAGTTTGAGACAGGGCTACGAGCAGTACTTC. This chain connects TRBV28 to TRBJ2-7; the match to TRBD1 covers 7 bases. From germline, CDR1 is MDHEN and CDR2 SYDVKM. The J segment lost 3 bases and the V segment lost 3 bases, leaving 2 bases of the junction unmatched. The CDR3 sequence is 13 residues long.

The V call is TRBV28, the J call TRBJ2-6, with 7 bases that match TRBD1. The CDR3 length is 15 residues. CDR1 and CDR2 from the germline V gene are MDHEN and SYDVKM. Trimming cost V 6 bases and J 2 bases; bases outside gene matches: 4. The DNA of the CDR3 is TGTGCCAGCAGCCGCACAGGGGCTGGGGCCAACGTCCTGACTTTC. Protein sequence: CASSRTGAGANVLTF.

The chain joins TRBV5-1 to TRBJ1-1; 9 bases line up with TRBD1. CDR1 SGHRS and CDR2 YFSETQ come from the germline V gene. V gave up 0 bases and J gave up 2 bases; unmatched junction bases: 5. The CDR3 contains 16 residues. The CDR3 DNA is TGCGCCAGCAGCTTGGGGGGGACAGGGTCAAACACTGAAGCTTTCTTT. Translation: CASSLGGTGSNTEAFF.

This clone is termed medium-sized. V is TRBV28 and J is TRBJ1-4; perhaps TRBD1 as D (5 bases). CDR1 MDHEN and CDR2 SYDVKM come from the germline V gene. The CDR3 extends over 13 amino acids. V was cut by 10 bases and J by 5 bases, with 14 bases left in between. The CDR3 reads CATLGVPNEKLFF. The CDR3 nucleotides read TGTGCCACCCTAGGGGTTCCCAATGAAAAACTGTTTTTT.

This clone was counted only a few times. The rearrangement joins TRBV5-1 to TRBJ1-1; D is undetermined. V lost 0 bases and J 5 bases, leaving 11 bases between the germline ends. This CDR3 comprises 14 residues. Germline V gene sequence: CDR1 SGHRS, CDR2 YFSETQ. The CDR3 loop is CASSLEGRWTEAFF. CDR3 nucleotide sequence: TGCGCCAGCAGCTTGGAAGGGAGGTGGACTGAAGCTTTCTTT.